This TCR beta chain stems from a study of blood T cell repertoires in COVID-19. Data came from immunoSEQ multiplex PCR; TCRdb stores just in-frame clones and leaves some out. The sample lists roughly 290,000 clones, about nine tenths occurring once. Germline CDR1 reads SNHLY; CDR2 reads FYNNEI. Trimming stripped 10 bases from V and 2 bases from J, with 12 bases between. The CDR3 extends over 12 amino acids. The sequence was collected from a woman aged 35 to 49 who had recovered from COVID-19. Sample: PBMCs or T cells enriched from blood (not recorded which). The chain employs TRBV2 and TRBJ2-7, with D possibly being TRBD1 (6 bases). The chain's CDR3 is CATRDITYEQYF. In DNA, the CDR3 is TGTGCCACCCGGGACATTACCTACGAGCAGTACTTC.